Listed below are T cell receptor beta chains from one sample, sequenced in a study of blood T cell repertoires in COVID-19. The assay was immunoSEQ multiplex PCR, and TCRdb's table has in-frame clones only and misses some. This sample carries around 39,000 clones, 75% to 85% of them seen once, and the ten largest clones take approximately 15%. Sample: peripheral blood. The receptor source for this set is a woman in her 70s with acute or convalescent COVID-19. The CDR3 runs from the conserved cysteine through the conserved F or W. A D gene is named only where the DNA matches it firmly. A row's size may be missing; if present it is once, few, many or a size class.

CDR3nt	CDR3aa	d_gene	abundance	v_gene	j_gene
TGTGCTAGCAGCCCAGGGGGGTATGAGACCCAGTACTTC	CASSPGGYETQYF	.	few	TRBV7-7	TRBJ2-5
TGTGCCAGCAGCGCTTCCGCTAGCCCTCGGGGCACCGGGGAGCTGTTTTTT	CASSASASPRGTGELFF	.	.	TRBV5-4	TRBJ2-2
TGTGCCAGCAGCTCAGGACTAGCGGCAGTAAGGGATGAGCAGTTCTTC	CASSSGLAAVRDEQFF	TRBD2	.	TRBV7-2	TRBJ2-1
TGTGCCAGCAGTGGGAGGGACCTAGCTAACTATGGCTACACCTTC	CASSGRDLANYGYTF	.	.	TRBV2	TRBJ1-2
TGTGCCAGCAGCTTAGCTGTCAGGGGTAGGACTGAAGCTTTCTTT	CASSLAVRGRTEAFF	.	.	TRBV7-9	TRBJ1-1
TGCGCCAGCAAGAGCGGGACCTACAATGAGCAGTTCTTC	CASKSGTYNEQFF	TRBD2	.	TRBV5-1	TRBJ2-1
TGTGCCAGCAGCAATCAGGGGAACGAGCAGTACTTC	CASSNQGNEQYF	.	.	TRBV6-6	TRBJ2-7
TGTGCCAGCAGTTTCGCCGGGCAAGAGACCCAGTACTTC	CASSFAGQETQYF	.	.	TRBV28	TRBJ2-5
TGCGCCAGCAGTGCCCGACAGGCGAACACTGAAGCTTTCTTT	CASSARQANTEAFF	.	.	TRBV10-1	TRBJ1-1
TGTGCCAGCAGCCAAGTCCCTAGCGGATATTACAATGAGCAGTTCTTC	CASSQVPSGYYNEQFF	TRBD2	.	TRBV3-1/TRBV3-2	TRBJ2-1
TGTGCCAGCAGTACAGGGGCTAGCAATCAGCCCCAGCATTTT	CASSTGASNQPQHF	TRBD1	.	TRBV6-5	TRBJ1-5
TGTGCCAGCAGCTTAGCTTCGACAGGGCAGTATTTT	CASSLASTGQYF	.	.	TRBV7-2	TRBJ2-3
TGTGCCAGCAGTCGGAGGGATCAGCCCCAGCATTTT	CASSRRDQPQHF	.	few	TRBV12-3/TRBV12-4	TRBJ1-5
TGCGCCAGCAGAGAGGGGGCTGTAAATGAAAAACTGTTTTTT	CASREGAVNEKLFF	TRBD1	.	TRBV5-1	TRBJ1-4
TGTGCCAGCAGTTACTACAGGGGAGGTCTATCCTACGAGCAGTACTTC	CASSYYRGGLSYEQYF	.	.	TRBV7-9	TRBJ2-7
TGTGCCAGTAGTATGGGACTAGCGGGAAGGGAGGAGCAGTTCTTC	CASSMGLAGREEQFF	TRBD2	.	TRBV19	TRBJ2-1
TGTGCCAGCAGTGAGTTGGCGGAAGAGACCCAGTACTTC	CASSELAEETQYF	.	.	TRBV2	TRBJ2-5
TGCACCGTGGAGAGATATGGCTACACCTTC	CTVERYGYTF	.	.	TRBV29-1	TRBJ1-2
TGTGCCAGCAGCTTAGTTGGGGGCATCTACAATGAGCAGTTCTTC	CASSLVGGIYNEQFF	.	.	TRBV11-2	TRBJ2-1
TGTGCTAGTGGGGAGGGCGGGACCGACTACAATGAGCAGTTCTTC	CASGEGGTDYNEQFF	.	.	TRBV12-5	TRBJ2-1
TGTGCCATCAGTGAGTCGGGGAGCGGGGGGGCCGGTGAGCAGTTCTTC	CAISESGSGGAGEQFF	TRBD2	.	TRBV10-3	TRBJ2-1
TGTGCCAGCCGTAGCGGGAACAATGAGCAGTTCTTC	CASRSGNNEQFF	TRBD2	once	TRBV27	TRBJ2-1
TGTGCCAGCAGTTTAGACGGGAGCGGGAATGAGCAGTTCTTC	CASSLDGSGNEQFF	.	.	TRBV28	TRBJ2-1
TGTGCCAGCAGTGAAAGTAGGGGCTTTCACTATGGCTACACCTTC	CASSESRGFHYGYTF	.	.	TRBV6-1	TRBJ1-2
TGTGCCAGCAGCTTAGCCGGGACTAGCGGGGGGGTATACAATGAGCAGTTCTTC	CASSLAGTSGGVYNEQFF	TRBD2	once	TRBV7-6	TRBJ2-1
TGTGCCAGCTCACTGGACATTGTAAACACTGAAGCTTTCTTT	CASSLDIVNTEAFF	.	.	TRBV18	TRBJ1-1
TGTGCCAGCAGCCCCGACAGGAGCTACACCTTC	CASSPDRSYTF	.	.	TRBV7-9	TRBJ1-2
TGTGCCAGCAGCTTACTAGGTGGGAGTGGTACAGATACGCAGTATTTT	CASSLLGGSGTDTQYF	.	.	TRBV13	TRBJ2-3
TGTGCCAGCAGCCCCCAACAGCAGGGTACGATGAACACTGAAGCTTTCTTT	CASSPQQQGTMNTEAFF	.	.	TRBV3-1/TRBV3-2	TRBJ1-1
TGTGCCAGCAGTTTAAGATCTAGCGGGGGGGCGAGGGAGCAGTTCTTC	CASSLRSSGGAREQFF	TRBD2	few	TRBV7-9	TRBJ2-1
TGTGCCAGCAGCCTGGAAGGTCGGGACTACACCTTC	CASSLEGRDYTF	.	.	TRBV7-9	TRBJ1-2
TGTGCCAGCTCACCACCGGTGGCAGCAGATACGCAGTATTTT	CASSPPVAADTQYF	.	.	TRBV18	TRBJ2-3
TGTGCCAGCAGTACTGACAGGGAGTACGAGCAGTACTTC	CASSTDREYEQYF	TRBD1	once	TRBV2	TRBJ2-7
TGTGCCAGCAGTTTCCGACTCCGCAATGAGCAGTTCTTC	CASSFRLRNEQFF	.	.	TRBV28	TRBJ2-1
TGTGCCAGCAGCTACCGGGACAGGGGTGGCACCGGGGAGCTGTTTTTT	CASSYRDRGGTGELFF	TRBD1	once	TRBV5-5	TRBJ2-2